The 22 T cell receptor beta chains given below trace back to one sample, sequenced in a study of blood T cell repertoires in COVID-19. TCRdb's copy holds only in-frame clones and misses some; the assay was immunoSEQ multiplex PCR. In the table there are under 200,000 clones, around 82% of which are singletons. Sequenced: PBMCs or T cells enriched from blood (not recorded which). The receptors derive from a man aged 55 to 69 who had recovered from COVID-19.

The rearrangement uses TRBV10-3 and TRBJ2-3; TRBD2 matches 7 bases. V gave up 4 bases and J gave up 2 bases; unmatched junction bases: 3. The germline V gene encodes CDR1 ENHRY and CDR2 SYGVKD. The CDR3 extends over 14 amino acids. CDR3 protein: CAISVAGDTDTQYF. DNA for the CDR3: TGTGCCATCAGTGTTGCGGGGGACACAGATACGCAGTATTTT.

The chain joins TRBV18 to TRBJ1-3; D is ambiguous. This CDR3 is 18 amino acids long. V lost 2 bases and J 2 bases, leaving 19 bases between the germline ends. Germline CDR1 is KGHSH and CDR2 is LQKENI. CDR3 loop: CASSPYKPRQNTGNTIYF. Here the CDR3 DNA reads TGTGCCAGCTCACCATACAAACCGCGACAAAATACTGGAAACACCATATATTTT.

This chain connects TRBV6-5 to TRBJ2-2; 7 positions match TRBD1. With 4 bases clipped from V and 7 bases from J, the junction kept 9 bases outside the gene matches. In germline, CDR1 is MNHEY, CDR2 SVGAGI. There are 15 residues in the CDR3. CDR3 DNA: TGTGCCAGCAGTTCTTGGGCAGGGACAGACGGGGAGCTGTTTTTT. Its translation: CASSSWAGTDGELFF.

The chain employs TRBV19 and TRBJ1-6, with 7 positions matching TRBD1. CDR3 length: 15 residues. With 7 bases clipped from V and 5 bases from J, the junction kept 8 bases outside the gene matches. Germline V gene lookup returns CDR1 LNHDA and CDR2 SQIVND (reference sequence). The DNA of the CDR3 is TGTGCCAGTACTATGACAGGGCCCCATAATTCACCCCTCCACTTT. This gives the protein CASTMTGPHNSPLHF.

This clone was found a few times. The chain joins TRBV19 to TRBJ2-3; 7 nucleotides align to TRBD2. V was clipped by 7 bases and J by 2 bases; unmatched bases: 9. The germline V gene encodes CDR1 LNHDA and CDR2 SQIVND (reference sequence). This CDR3 spans 15 amino acids. CDR3: CASNPGGLITDTQYF. The CDR3 DNA is TGTGCCAGTAACCCGGGGGGACTTATCACAGATACGCAGTATTTT. The full variable domain, its missing parts supplied by reference TRBV19 and TRBJ2-3, is DGGITQSPKYLFRKEGQNVTLSCEQNLNHDAMYWYRQDPGQGLRLIYYSQIVNDFQKGDIAEGYSVSREKKESFPLTVTSAQKNPTAFYLCASNPGGLITDTQYFGPGTRLTVL.

This clone was seen once. The chain couples TRBV5-1 to TRBJ2-7; 9 bases agree with TRBD1. Germline V gene sequence: CDR1 SGHRS, CDR2 YFSETQ. This CDR3 region has 15 residues. V shed 4 bases, J shed 3 bases, and the junction held 8 bases outside the gene matches. The DNA of the CDR3 is TGCGCCAGCAGCCTTCAGGGGACAGGGCTCTACGAGCAGTACTTC. Its protein is CASSLQGTGLYEQYF.

The gene calls are TRBV28 and TRBJ1-3; TRBD1 aligns across 7 bases. Germline V CDR1 and CDR2: MDHEN, SYDVKM. V shed 3 bases, J shed 5 bases, and the junction held 7 bases outside the gene matches. The CDR3 sequence is 15 residues long. The chain's CDR3 is CASSLRGQPRNTIYF. In DNA, the CDR3 is TGTGCCAGCAGTTTGAGGGGGCAGCCAAGAAACACCATATATTTT.

The J gene is TRBJ1-6, the V gene TRBV6-5; the D gene is possibly TRBD1 (6 bases). The CDR3 is 13 amino acids. V gave up 9 bases and J gave up 7 bases, with 13 bases separating them. CDR1 MNHEY and CDR2 SVGAGI come from the germline V gene. The CDR3 bases are TGTGCCAGTGGGGGCAGGGGAAATTCACCCCTCCACTTT. Protein: CASGGRGNSPLHF.

The chain links TRBV18 to TRBJ2-2; D is possibly TRBD2 (5 bases). CDR1 KGHSH and CDR2 LQKENI come from the germline V gene. The germline V and J ends were trimmed by 5 bases and 0 bases, with 19 bases remaining between them. The CDR3 is made up of 18 amino acids. The CDR3, as DNA: TGTGCCAGCTCAGATATCGGAGGCGGGTATCCGAACACCGGGGAGCTGTTTTTT. Translation gives CASSDIGGGYPNTGELFF.

The gene calls are TRBV15 and TRBJ2-7; 9 bases agree with TRBD2. V gave up 5 bases and J gave up 0 bases; unmatched junction bases: 5. This CDR3 is 15 amino acids long. CDR1 LNHNV and CDR2 YYDKDF come from the germline V gene (reference sequence). The CDR3 here is CATSPRRGGSYEQYF. The DNA of the CDR3 is TGTGCCACCAGCCCCCGGCGGGGGGGCTCCTACGAGCAGTACTTC.

This rearrangement joins TRBV28 to TRBJ2-3, with D unresolved. In germline, CDR1 is MDHEN, CDR2 SYDVKM. The CDR3 has 18 amino acids. V was shortened by 1 base and J by 0 bases, with 17 bases between the two germline ends. The CDR3 region has the DNA TGTGCCAGCAGTTTATCTCTCGTCGACAAGTTTAGCACAGATACGCAGTATTTT. It codes for CASSLSLVDKFSTDTQYF. The full variable domain, completed using reference TRBV28 and TRBJ2-3, is DVKVTQSSRYLVKRTGEKVFLECVQDMDHENMFWYRQDPGLGLRLIYFSYDVKMKEKGDIPEGYSVSREKKERFSLILESASTNQTSMYLCASSLSLVDKFSTDTQYFGPGTRLTVL.

There are many counts of this clone. The chain recombines TRBV27 with TRBJ2-5; D perhaps matches TRBD2 (6 bases). V was clipped by 7 bases and J by 7 bases, with 13 bases between them. The germline CDR1 and CDR2 sequences are MNHEY and SMNVEV (reference sequence). This CDR3 contains 12 residues. The CDR3: CASIGTYGTQYF. In DNA form, the CDR3 reads TGTGCCAGCATCGGGACTTATGGGACCCAGTACTTC.

This clone was picked up a small number of times. The chain couples TRBV30 to TRBJ1-2; tentatively, D is TRBD1 (5 bases). Germline V gene lookup returns CDR1 GTSNPN and CDR2 SVGIG (reference sequence). Trimming pared 5 bases from V and 0 bases from J, leaving 19 bases between. The CDR3 extends over 16 amino acids. The CDR3: CAWGALRGQPNYGYTF. In DNA, the CDR3 is TGTGCCTGGGGGGCGCTTCGAGGACAACCTAACTATGGCTACACCTTC.

The J gene is TRBJ1-4, the V gene TRBV5-8; the D gene is possibly TRBD1 (6 bases). Looked up from germline, CDR1 is SGHTS and CDR2 is YDEGEE. V dropped 0 bases and J dropped 4 bases, with 10 bases sitting between them. The CDR3 spans 15 residues. CDR3 DNA sequence: TGTGCCAGCAGCTTGGAGGGGGGGTATAATGAAAAACTGTTTTTT. Its protein is CASSLEGGYNEKLFF.

This chain uses TRBV7-3 with TRBJ2-7; 13 nucleotides line up with TRBD2. The CDR3 consists of 15 residues. The V gene's germline CDR1 is SGHTA and CDR2 FQGTGA. The trim removed 5 bases at V and 1 base at J, leaving 2 bases unmatched. DNA for the CDR3: TGTGCCAGCAGCCCGACTAGCGGGAGGTCCTACGAGCAGTACTTC. This encodes CASSPTSGRSYEQYF.

V and J are TRBV4-2 and TRBJ1-2; D is perhaps TRBD1 (6 bases). In germline, CDR1 is LGHNA, CDR2 YNFKEQ. The CDR3 runs 15 residues. Trimming took 0 bases from V and 5 from J, leaving 13 bases between them. DNA for the CDR3: TGTGCCAGCAGCCAAGAGGGAGAGGACAGTTATGGCTACACCTTC. It specifies CASSQEGEDSYGYTF.

The CDR3 DNA follows: TGTGCCAGCTCGTCTCAGGGGAATCAGCCCCAGCATTTT. As protein: CASSSQGNQPQHF. The chain recombines TRBV18 with TRBJ1-5; TRBD1 might be the D (6 bases). The V gene lost 6 bases and the J gene lost 4 bases, with 10 bases spanning the gap. This CDR3 has 13 amino acids. Germline lookup yields CDR1 KGHSH and CDR2 LQKENI. The whole variable domain, filled in from reference TRBV18 and TRBJ1-5, reads NAGVMQNPRHLVRRRGQEARLRCSPMKGHSHVYWYRQLPEEGLKFMVYLQKENIIDESGMPKERFSAEFPKEGPSILRIQQVVRGDSAAYFCASSSQGNQPQHFGDGTRLSIL.

This clone appeared a few times. This chain connects TRBV18 to TRBJ2-7; the D gene is possibly TRBD1 (5 bases). From germline, CDR1 is KGHSH and CDR2 LQKENI. This CDR3 is 14 amino acids long. The V gene lost 2 bases and the J gene lost 2 bases, with 10 bases spanning the gap. CDR3 DNA sequence: TGTGCCAGCTCACCAGGGGCCCTACCCTACGAGCAGTACTTC. It translates to CASSPGALPYEQYF.

The chain has TRBV7-9 and TRBJ1-5; D uncertain. The CDR3 covers 17 residues. With 8 bases removed from V and 0 bases from J, the gap between germline ends came to 20 bases. Germline V gives CDR1 SEHNR, CDR2 FQNEAQ (reference sequence). CDR3 in amino acids: CASPPPRRVNSNQPQHF. The CDR3 DNA reads TGTGCCAGCCCACCACCTAGGCGGGTTAATAGCAATCAGCCCCAGCATTTT.

V usage is TRBV6-5 and J usage is TRBJ1-5, with a tentative D call TRBD1 (6 bases). CDR1 MNHEY and CDR2 SVGAGI come from the germline V gene. The length of the CDR3 is 15 residues. The V gene lost 6 bases and the J gene lost 2 bases, with 14 bases spanning the gap. CDR3 loop: CASRPRHRGNQPQHF. The DNA for the CDR3 is TGTGCCAGCAGGCCTCGGCACAGGGGCAATCAGCCCCAGCATTTT.

V is TRBV28 and J is TRBJ2-5; D perhaps matches TRBD2 (6 bases). Germline V gene sequence: CDR1 MDHEN, CDR2 SYDVKM. The CDR3 is 14 amino acids. Trimming shortened V by 2 bases and J by 4 bases, and 11 bases separated the two germline ends. CDR3 sequence reads: CASSLDFGGETQYF. The CDR3 DNA reads as TGTGCCAGCAGTTTAGATTTCGGGGGAGAGACCCAGTACTTC. Variable domain in full (rest from reference TRBV28 and TRBJ2-5): DVKVTQSSRYLVKRTGEKVFLECVQDMDHENMFWYRQDPGLGLRLIYFSYDVKMKEKGDIPEGYSVSREKKERFSLILESASTNQTSMYLCASSLDFGGETQYFGPGTRLLVL.

V is TRBV5-1 and J is TRBJ1-4, with D hard to call. V lost 0 bases, J lost 8 bases, and 8 bases lay in between. CDR1 and CDR2 (germline): SGHRS, YFSETQ. CDR3 length equals 13 residues. CDR3 coding DNA: TGCGCCAGCAGCTTGGTTTCAGGCGAAAAACTGTTTTTT. Residues: CASSLVSGEKLFF. The full variable domain, in which reference TRBV5-1 and TRBJ1-4 provide the parts outside the CDR3, is KAGVTQTPRYLIKTRGQQVTLSCSPISGHRSVSWYQQTPGQGLQFLFEYFSETQRNKGNFPGRFSGRQFSNSRSEMNVSTLELGDSALYLCASSLVSGEKLFFGSGTQLSVL.